A selection of T cell receptor beta chains follows, all from one sample in a study of OX40 agonist ivuxolimab in advanced cancers. The assay was immunoSEQ multiplex PCR, and TCRdb's table has in-frame clones only and misses some. The data show around 41,000 clones, approximately 90% seen once. Here the sequenced sample was CD4+ or CD8+ T cells sorted from blood, taken in a trial of the OX40 agonist ivuxolimab. The receptors derive from an adult with an advanced solid tumor such as melanoma, head and neck, liver or kidney cancer. Both conserved end residues are part of each CDR3.

V gene | CDR3 protein
TRBV9 | CASSVVTGSTDTQYF
TRBV10-3 | CANSQGARLAGGNEQFF
TRBV5-1 | CASSAQDGYTF
TRBV7-9 | CASSPQRLAGDNEQFF
TRBV7-8 | CASSLPGHSSYNEQFF
TRBV5-1 | CASSLELAGGNEQFF
TRBV2 | CASSARMSTDTQYF
TRBV11-3 | CASSDVLTGELFF
TRBV21-1 | CASSKHRGTDTQYF
TRBV7-8 | CASSPRRRSGANVLTF
TRBV5-5 | CASSFQTRQETQYF
TRBV5-4 | CASSLAGGGVEKLFF
TRBV2 | CASRTRTGGGNTIYF
TRBV16 | CASSQKGQANYEQYF
TRBV5-1 | CASSDSANYGYTF
TRBV5-8 | CASSLSGVTEAFF
TRBV4-2 | CASRPTGGNYGYTF
TRBV18 | CASSPTGQGSEKLFF
TRBV7-2 | CASRRGGDEQYF
TRBV9 | CASSVGTGGEKLFF
TRBV2 | CASSTSTSGREETQYF
TRBV10-1 | CASSESGPAGEAFF
TRBV11-2 | CASTPLNTQYF
TRBV2 | CASCTNRGQETQYF
TRBV9 | CASSVAAVSYEQYF
TRBV6-6 | CASSYSGGGPNEKLFF
TRBV5-1 | CASSHLAGGKDTQYF
TRBV2 | CASTFKERAFF
TRBV9 | CASSAQVGRAQETQYF
TRBV28 | CASSLERSYNEQFF
TRBV14 | CASSLRTGGVETQYF
TRBV6-5 | CASSIPGENTEAFF
TRBV6-5 | CASQGQGVSGNTIYF
TRBV11-2 | CATGQLNTEAFF
TRBV7-6 | CASSVSRTTFYEQYF
TRBV9 | CASSIAGTGDTGELFF
TRBV5-1 | CASSPTGSRAEAFF
TRBV23-1 | CASSQWPRHPQNIQYF
TRBV6-6 | CASSYRPGTDTQYF
TRBV21-1 | CASNSPGQGYEQYF
TRBV19 | CASSNGQGARWTEAFF
TRBV5-1 | CASSLLYGTGEQYF
TRBV27 | CASSRTSGYTDTQYF
TRBV7-9 | CASSQGGQETQYF
TRBV7-2 | CASSFLRTEAFF
TRBV15 | CATSRVGGYGYTF
TRBV7-3 | CASGLTGFSGELFF
TRBV5-4 | CASSLFSGDYNEQFF
TRBV2 | CASSVQVSNQPQHF
TRBV28 | CASRTTLGQIDYSGANVLTF
TRBV19 | CASSDTGNQPQHF
TRBV4-2 | CASSQDSGTGSYEQYF
TRBV6-6 | CASRKVVDTQYF
TRBV2 | CATQGQKNTEAFF